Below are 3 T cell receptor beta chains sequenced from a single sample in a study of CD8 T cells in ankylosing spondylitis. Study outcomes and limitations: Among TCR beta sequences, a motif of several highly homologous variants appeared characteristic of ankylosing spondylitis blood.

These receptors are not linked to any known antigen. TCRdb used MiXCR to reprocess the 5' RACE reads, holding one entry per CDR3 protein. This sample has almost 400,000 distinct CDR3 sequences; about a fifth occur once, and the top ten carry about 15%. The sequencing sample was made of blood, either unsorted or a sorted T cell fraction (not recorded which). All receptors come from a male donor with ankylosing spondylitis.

The CDR3 is CASSQGWDSPLHF. The DNA of the CDR3 is TGCGCCAGCAGCCAAGGATGGGATTCACCCCTCCACTTT. The gene calls are TRBV4-3 and TRBJ1-6; D remains unclear. Looked up from germline, CDR1 is LGHNA and CDR2 is YSLEER. Trimming removed 1 base at V and 8 bases at J, with 6 bases between. The CDR3 has 13 amino acids.

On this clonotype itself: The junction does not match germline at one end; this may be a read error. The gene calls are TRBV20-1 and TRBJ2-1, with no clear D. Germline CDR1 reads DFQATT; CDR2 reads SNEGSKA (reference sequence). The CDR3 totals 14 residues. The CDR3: CSAGELAPYNEQFF. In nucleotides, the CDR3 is TGCAGTGCTGGAGAATTGGCGCCCTACAATGAGCAGTTCTTC.

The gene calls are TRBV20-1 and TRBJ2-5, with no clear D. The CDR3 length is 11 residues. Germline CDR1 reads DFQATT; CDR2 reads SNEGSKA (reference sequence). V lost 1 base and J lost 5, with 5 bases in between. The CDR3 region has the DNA TGCAGTGCTAGAGCCGCCGAGACCCAGTACTTC. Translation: CSARAAETQYF.